This TCR beta chain originates from a study of Ad26.COV2.S vaccination and SARS-CoV-2 variants. Indicated treatment: 19 received Ad26.COV2.S at low or high dose, single or two shots; about 5 received placebo; per-sample allocation not given. Samples analyzed were those drawn on day 63 after the first vaccine or placebo injection. An adult aged 18-55 years in Boston served as the donor. The method was immunoSEQ multiplex PCR; TCRdb's version includes in-frame clones alone and lacks a portion of them. Here the sample spans around 450,000 clones, roughly 89% being singletons. Trimming took 7 bases from V and 3 from J, leaving 8 bases between them. CDR1 is MDHEN and CDR2 is SYDVKM in the germline V gene. This CDR3 has 12 amino acids.

The sequence derives from a person between 18 and 59 years old who received the Ad26.COV2.S COVID-19 vaccine or a placebo. Here the sequenced sample was peripheral blood, taken in a trial of Ad26.COV2.S vaccine versus placebo. The genes are TRBV28 and TRBJ2-3; no reliable D call. CDR3 residues: CASTNGTDTQYF. CDR3 sequence (DNA): TGTGCCAGCACCAACGGAACAGATACGCAGTATTTT.